One sample yielded the 13 T cell receptor beta chains listed below, sequenced in a study of post-analysis software for immune sequencing data. Unique molecular identifiers tagged the TCR beta cDNA libraries. TCRdb itself ran the PCR reads through MiXCR, one entry per CDR3 protein. Of about 400,000 distinct CDR3 sequences in the sample, less than 40% were seen once. Antigens for these TCRs are unknown. Study-level points and caveats: The study found TRBV5-6, TRBV5-1 and TRBV20-1 among four to six TRBV segments more frequent in patients than controls.

The sample consisted of blood. The receptors come from a girl aged 10-17 years with multiple sclerosis.

In this sample, this clonotype turned up a few times. The chain couples TRBV7-9 to TRBJ1-6; 7 positions agree with TRBD1. CDR1 and CDR2 (germline): SEHNR, FQNEAQ (reference sequence). The CDR3 consists of 15 residues. Losses at the gene ends were 4 bases for V and 10 bases for J; bases not matched to a gene: 10. The CDR3 region has the DNA TGTGCCAGCAGCTCCGTGGGACAGTCCTGGTCACCCCTCCACTTT. The encoded protein is CASSSVGQSWSPLHF.

This chain links TRBV12-3 or TRBV12-4 with TRBJ2-7; 8 bases match TRBD2. V lost 8 bases to trimming and J lost 6 bases; unmatched junction nucleotides: 6. The CDR3 runs to 12 residues. DNA of the CDR3: TGTGCCAGCTGTCGGGGGGGCTTCGAGCAGTACGTC. Its protein product is CASCRGGFEQYV.

This clonotype was seen a handful of times. The chain is built from TRBV9 and TRBJ2-3, with 9 bases fitting TRBD1. Germline CDR1 reads SGDLS; CDR2 reads YYNGEE. The CDR3 extends over 15 amino acids. Trimming removed 4 bases from V and 3 bases from J; junction bases left unmatched: 6. The CDR3 is CASSKGDRDTDTQYF. Written as DNA, the CDR3 is TGTGCCAGCAGCAAGGGGGACAGGGATACAGATACGCAGTATTTT.

The V gene is TRBV7-6, the J gene TRBJ2-4; TRBD2 matches 12 bases. The germline CDR1 and CDR2 sequences are SGHVS and FNYEAQ. The V segment lost 1 base and the J segment 8 bases; nucleotides outside the gene matches: 0. This CDR3 is 14 amino acids long. The chain's CDR3 is CASSLGTSGDIQYF. CDR3 DNA sequence: TGTGCCAGCAGCTTAGGGACTAGCGGGGACATTCAGTACTTC. Using reference TRBV7-6 and TRBJ2-4 for the parts outside the CDR3, the full variable domain is GAGVSQSPRYKVTKRGQDVALRCDPISGHVSLYWYRQALGQGPEFLTYFNYEAQQDKSGLPNDRFSAERPEGSISTLTIQRTEQRDSAMYRCASSLGTSGDIQYFGAGTRLSVL.

The chain has TRBV5-6 and TRBJ2-1; D ambiguous. Germline V gene sequence: CDR1 SGHDT, CDR2 YYEEEE. V was shortened by 0 bases and J by 5 bases, with 3 bases between the two germline ends. This CDR3 spans 12 amino acids. Here the CDR3 reads CASSLENNEQFF. CDR3 sequence (DNA): TGTGCCAGCAGCTTGGAAAACAATGAGCAGTTCTTC.

The genes are TRBV7-2 and TRBJ2-7; TRBD2 might be the D (7 bases). Trimming took 5 bases from V and 3 from J, leaving 20 bases between them. CDR1 and CDR2 (germline): SGHTA, FQGNSA. This CDR3 has 16 amino acids. In DNA form, the CDR3 reads TGTGCCAGCAGCCCCCGGGGGGCGAGCTCTCTCTACGAGCAGTACTTC. The encoded protein is CASSPRGASSLYEQYF. The full variable domain, with the rest looked up from reference TRBV7-2 and TRBJ2-7, is GAGVSQSPSNKVTEKGKDVELRCDPISGHTALYWYRQSLGQGLEFLIYFQGNSAPDKSGLPSDRFSAERTGGSVSTLTIQRTQQEDSAVYLCASSPRGASSLYEQYFGPGTRLTVT.

This clonotype was detected a few times. The chain joins TRBV20-1 to TRBJ2-5; D possibly corresponds to TRBD2 (5 bases). The V end was cut by 3 bases, the J end by 1 base, with 12 bases between. The CDR3 is 14 residues long. Germline V gene data show CDR1 as DFQATT and CDR2 as SNEGSKA (reference sequence). CDR3 region: CSASSERTQETQYF. The DNA of the CDR3 is TGCAGTGCTAGTTCCGAGCGGACCCAAGAGACCCAGTACTTC.

This chain joins TRBV7-2 and TRBJ2-7, with TRBD1 matching 8 bases. V lost 5 bases to trimming and J lost 5 bases; unmatched junction nucleotides: 5. The CDR3 has 13 residues. In germline, CDR1 is SGHTA, CDR2 FQGNSA. The CDR3, as DNA: TGTGCCAGCAGCGAGCGACAGGGGAACGAGCAGTACTTC. Its protein is CASSERQGNEQYF.

The chain has TRBV7-9 and TRBJ2-7, with TRBD1 matching 9 bases. The J call may be in error: the DNA end matches TRBJ2-5 better. The CDR3 sequence is 15 residues long. From germline, CDR1 is SEHNR and CDR2 FQNEAQ (reference sequence). The CDR3 is CASSLETGGVETQYF. The DNA for the CDR3 is TGTGCCAGCAGCCTCGAGACAGGGGGGGTGGAGACCCAGTACTTC.

This chain links TRBV7-8 with TRBJ2-3, with D tentatively TRBD2 (5 bases). V lost 2 bases and J 2 bases, leaving 17 bases between the germline ends. Per the germline V gene, CDR1 is SGHVS and CDR2 is FQNEAQ. The CDR3 has 17 residues. CDR3 bases: TGTGCCAGCAGCTTACCGGGAAACCCCCTATCCACAGATACGCAGTATTTT. Its protein product is CASSLPGNPLSTDTQYF.

This clonotype was counted a few times. The genes are TRBV5-1 and TRBJ1-1; TRBD1 matches at 9 bases. CDR1 SGHRS and CDR2 YFSETQ come from the germline V gene. The CDR3 runs 13 residues. Trimming took 3 bases from V and 9 from J; bases not matched to a gene: 6. The DNA of the CDR3 is TGCGCCAGCAGCTGGGGACAGGGAAATCAAGCTTTCTTT. Translated, it gives CASSWGQGNQAFF.

The chain employs TRBV28 and TRBJ2-1, with 9 bases fitting TRBD1. Germline values: CDR1 MDHEN, CDR2 SYDVKM. The CDR3 runs 15 residues. The trim removed 5 bases at V and 4 bases at J, leaving 6 bases unmatched. In DNA, the CDR3 is TGTGCCAGCAGTCCGGGACAGGGAGTATACAATGAGCAGTTCTTC. It codes for CASSPGQGVYNEQFF.

This clonotype was seen a few times. The chain has TRBV7-9 and TRBJ2-3; maybe TRBD2 (6 bases). This CDR3 is built from 13 residues. Trimming left V 11 bases short and J 6 bases short, with 18 bases between. CDR1 is SEHNR, CDR2 FQNEAQ, per germline (reference sequence). Here the CDR3 DNA reads TGTGCCGCACGCGGGGACCGAACGGATACGCAGTATTTT. It specifies CAARGDRTDTQYF.